Sequencing of this TCR beta chain was carried out in a study of identical twins. This clonotype has just a few counts. Its antigen is not known. Study results and caveats: In zero-insertion analyses, partial confounding could arise from invariant MAIT and iNKT cells. Excess sharing by twins proved weaker in beta out-of-frame sequences.

Per the germline V gene, CDR1 is LGHDT and CDR2 is YNNKEL (reference sequence). V lost 3 bases to trimming and J lost 5 bases, with 14 bases between them. This CDR3 has 15 residues. Healthy Caucasians were all of the donors. Template switching added a universal primer binding site, and final cDNA carried unique molecular identifiers. TCRdb reprocessed the 5' RACE reads via MiXCR and lists one record per CDR3 protein. The data show some 1,600,000 distinct CDR3 sequences, with about 31% seen just once and over 0.25% held by the top ten. Source material: cord blood. This chain joins TRBV3-1 and TRBJ1-5, with D perhaps matching TRBD1 (5 bases). The receptor's source is a newborn girl in good health. CDR3 sequence (DNA): TGTGCCAGCAGCCAGTCCGGTCAGGGCTATCAGCCCCAGCATTTT. Translating it yields CASSQSGQGYQPQHF.